Presented here are 12 T cell receptor beta chains from one specimen sequenced in a study of Graves' ophthalmopathy and Graves' hyperthyroidism (dated by TCRdb to 2016 to 2018). TCRdb lists the instrument as Illumina HiSeq 2000. For repertoire sequencing, TCR beta CDR3 regions were amplified from RNA transcripts. A first-round RT-PCR used HTBI primers with the Qiagen OneStep RT-PCR kit, followed by a second-round multiplex PCR, size selection and purification. Using fastp trimming at Q25 and MiXCR clonotype assembly, TCRdb reanalyzed the public sequencing data and kept in-frame beta chains. Here each entry gathers all rows of one CDR3 protein and keeps the most common genes and DNA. Present in this sample are 170,000 or so distinct CDR3 sequences, around two fifths of which were seen just once. The ten largest clones take up roughly 9% of the sample. Sequencing was carried out using peripheral blood. The source of these receptors is a man aged 25-45 years with Graves' ophthalmopathy. Donor details come from another sample of the same person, matched by shared clones.

This chain connects TRBV6-1 to TRBJ2-5, with D possibly matching TRBD1 (6 bases). Germline-derived CDR1 and CDR2 are MNHNS and SASEGT. Trimming took 6 bases from V and 7 from J, leaving 15 bases between them. The CDR3 sequence is 13 residues long. The CDR3 DNA reads TGTGCCAGCAGCCGGGACACCCGCTGGACCCAGTACTTC. Amino acid sequence: CASSRDTRWTQYF.

This clonotype has a handful of counts. V gene TRBV25-1 combines with J gene TRBJ1-2; perhaps TRBD1 as D (5 bases). In germline, CDR1 is MGHDK, CDR2 SYGVNS. CDR3 length: 13 amino acids. V was clipped by 1 base and J by 6 bases, with 9 bases between them. CDR3 bases: TGTGCCAGCAGTGAATTGGGAGGGGATGGCTACACCTTC. Amino acid sequence: CASSELGGDGYTF.

The chain carries TRBV6-2 or TRBV6-3 and TRBJ2-7, with TRBD1 identical over 12 bases. Germline values: CDR1 MNHEY, CDR2 SVGEGT. J was trimmed by 4 bases and V by 2 bases; bases with no gene match: 24. The CDR3 has 22 residues. CDR3 loop: CASSYPNPGTGGPKSPTYEQYF. CDR3 DNA sequence: TGTGCCAGCAGTTACCCCAACCCCGGGACAGGGGGCCCCAAGAGTCCGACTTACGAGCAGTACTTC.

This clonotype was observed at least ten times. CDR3 bases: TGTGCCAGCAGCTTACGGGGGATGGGCAATCAGCCCCAGCATTTT. Protein product: CASSLRGMGNQPQHF. The rearrangement joins TRBV7-8 to TRBJ1-5; tentative D call: TRBD1 (5 bases). The germline V gene has CDR1 SGHVS and CDR2 FQNEAQ. The CDR3 has 15 residues. V lost 2 bases to trimming and J lost 2 bases, with 10 bases between them. The variable domain in full, with the rest retrieved from reference TRBV7-8 and TRBJ1-5, is GAGVSQSPRYKVAKRGQDVALRCDPISGHVSLFWYQQALGQGPEFLTYFQNEAQLDKSGLPSDRFFAERPEGSVSTLKIQRTQQEDSAVYLCASSLRGMGNQPQHFGDGTRLSIL.

This clonotype was detected many times. This sequence joins TRBV7-2 and TRBJ1-5; D is undetermined. This CDR3 spans 12 amino acids. Looked up from germline, CDR1 is SGHTA and CDR2 is FQGNSA. V lost 5 bases, J lost 5 bases, and 7 bases lay in between. CDR3 protein: CASSKDDQPQHF. CDR3 in DNA: TGTGCCAGCAGCAAAGACGATCAGCCCCAGCATTTT. The entire variable domain, with the rest obtained from reference TRBV7-2 and TRBJ1-5, is as follows: GAGVSQSPSNKVTEKGKDVELRCDPISGHTALYWYRQSLGQGLEFLIYFQGNSAPDKSGLPSDRFSAERTGGSVSTLTIQRTQQEDSAVYLCASSKDDQPQHFGDGTRLSIL.

This clonotype was observed at least ten times. One end of the junction varies from germline; a read error may be responsible. The DNA for the CDR3 is TGTGCCAGCAGCTTAGGCGTGAGCAATCAGCCCCAGCATTTT. Protein: CASSLGVSNQPQHF. The gene calls are TRBV12-3 or TRBV12-4 and TRBJ1-5, with unresolved D. The CDR3 runs to 14 residues.

Only a few counts were recorded for this clonotype. The chain joins TRBV6-1 to TRBJ1-2; possibly TRBD1 for D (5 bases). Germline loops: CDR1 MNHNS, CDR2 SASEGT. This CDR3 is 15 amino acids long. V was trimmed by 6 bases and J by 4 bases, leaving 18 bases between them. The CDR3 DNA follows: TGTGCCAGCAGGGACCCAGGGCGCAGGAGCTATGGCTACACCTTC. Translated, it gives CASRDPGRRSYGYTF.

This clonotype has a count of ten or more. V gene TRBV5-6 combines with J gene TRBJ2-4; D gene ambiguous. The V gene lost 0 bases and the J gene lost 7 bases, with 2 bases spanning the gap. Germline V gene data show CDR1 as SGHDT and CDR2 as YYEEEE. This CDR3 comprises 11 residues. DNA for the CDR3: TGTGCCAGCAGCTTGGAGAACATTCAGTACTTC. It encodes CASSLENIQYF.

This clonotype was recorded many times. The V call is TRBV28, the J call TRBJ1-2; tentatively, D is TRBD1 (5 bases). Trimming stripped 6 bases from V and 3 bases from J, with 14 bases between. The CDR3 totals 14 residues. Per germline, CDR1 MDHEN and CDR2 SYDVKM. The CDR3 here is CASSPRVGHYGYTF. The CDR3 DNA sequence: TGTGCCAGCAGCCCCAGGGTAGGCCACTATGGCTACACCTTC.

The rearrangement uses TRBV10-3 and TRBJ1-2; 9 nucleotides match TRBD1. Germline lookup yields CDR1 ENHRY and CDR2 SYGVKD. V lost 8 bases and J lost 4; bases outside the gene matches: 8. The CDR3 loop spans 14 amino acids. CDR3: CAIGDRASVYGYTF. CDR3 sequence (DNA): TGTGCCATCGGGGACAGGGCTTCTGTCTATGGCTACACCTTC.

The chain uses TRBV7-2 and TRBJ2-7, with 9 bases lining up with TRBD1. The V gene end was trimmed by 6 bases and the J gene end by 3 bases; junction bases not matched to a gene: 9. The CDR3 loop spans 15 amino acids. The germline CDR1 and CDR2 sequences are SGHTA and FQGNSA. The CDR3 is CASSWGQGRGYEQYF. The CDR3 nucleotides read TGTGCCAGCAGTTGGGGACAGGGCAGGGGCTACGAGCAGTACTTC. Together with reference TRBV7-2 and TRBJ2-7, the CDR3 gives the full variable domain: GAGVSQSPSNKVTEKGKDVELRCDPISGHTALYWYRQSLGQGLEFLIYFQGNSAPDKSGLPSDRFSAERTGGSVSTLTIQRTQQEDSAVYLCASSWGQGRGYEQYFGPGTRLTVT.

This clonotype showed up many times. The chain employs TRBV2 and TRBJ1-1, with 8 bases lining up with TRBD1. In germline, CDR1 is SNHLY, CDR2 FYNNEI. CDR3 length: 16 residues. Losses at the gene ends were 5 bases for V and 3 bases for J; bases not matched to a gene: 11. The CDR3 DNA is TGTGCCAGCAGTCGTACCGGGACAGGAGATGACACTGAAGCTTTCTTT. Protein product: CASSRTGTGDDTEAFF.